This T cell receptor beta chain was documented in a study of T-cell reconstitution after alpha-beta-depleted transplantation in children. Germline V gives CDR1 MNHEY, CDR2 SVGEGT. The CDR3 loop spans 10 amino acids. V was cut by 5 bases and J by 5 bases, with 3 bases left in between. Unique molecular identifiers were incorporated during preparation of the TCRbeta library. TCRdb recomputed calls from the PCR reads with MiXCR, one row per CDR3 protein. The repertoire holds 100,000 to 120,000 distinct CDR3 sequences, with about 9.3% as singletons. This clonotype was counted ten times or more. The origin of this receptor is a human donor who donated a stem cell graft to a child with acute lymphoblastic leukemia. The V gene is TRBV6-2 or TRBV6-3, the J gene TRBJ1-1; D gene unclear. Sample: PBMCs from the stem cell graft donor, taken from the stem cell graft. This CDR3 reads CASSGTEAFF. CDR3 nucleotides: TGTGCCAGCAGTGGGACTGAAGCTTTCTTT.